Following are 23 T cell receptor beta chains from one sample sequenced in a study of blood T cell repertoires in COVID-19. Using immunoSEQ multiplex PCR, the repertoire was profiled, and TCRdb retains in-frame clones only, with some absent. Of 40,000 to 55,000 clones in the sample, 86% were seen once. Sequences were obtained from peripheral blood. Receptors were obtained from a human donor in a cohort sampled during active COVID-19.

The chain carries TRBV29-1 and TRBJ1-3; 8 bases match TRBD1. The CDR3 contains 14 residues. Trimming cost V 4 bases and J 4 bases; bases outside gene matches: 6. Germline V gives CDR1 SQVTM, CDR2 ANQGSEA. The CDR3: CSVGQGTIGNTIYF. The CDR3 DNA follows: TGCAGCGTTGGACAGGGGACGATCGGAAACACCATATATTTT.

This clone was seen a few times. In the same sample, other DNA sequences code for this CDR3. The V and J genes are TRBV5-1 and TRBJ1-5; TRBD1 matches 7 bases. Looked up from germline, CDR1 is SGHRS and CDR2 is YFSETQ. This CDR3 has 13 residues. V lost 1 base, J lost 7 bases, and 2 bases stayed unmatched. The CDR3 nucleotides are TGCGCCAGCAGCTTGATAGGGGGCCAGCCCCAGCATTTT. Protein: CASSLIGGQPQHF.

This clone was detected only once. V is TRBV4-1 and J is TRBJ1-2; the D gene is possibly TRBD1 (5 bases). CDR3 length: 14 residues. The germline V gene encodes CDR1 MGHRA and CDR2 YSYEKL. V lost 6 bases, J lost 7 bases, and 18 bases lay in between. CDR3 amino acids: CASRKLGGTAGYTF. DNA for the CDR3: TGCGCCAGCAGAAAGTTGGGGGGGACGGCTGGCTACACCTTC.

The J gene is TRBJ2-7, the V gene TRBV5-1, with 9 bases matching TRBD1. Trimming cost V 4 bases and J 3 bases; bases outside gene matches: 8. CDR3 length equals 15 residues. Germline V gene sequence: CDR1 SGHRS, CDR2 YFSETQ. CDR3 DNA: TGCGCCAGCAGCCCGGGACAGGGTTATGTCTACGAGCAGTACTTC. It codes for CASSPGQGYVYEQYF.

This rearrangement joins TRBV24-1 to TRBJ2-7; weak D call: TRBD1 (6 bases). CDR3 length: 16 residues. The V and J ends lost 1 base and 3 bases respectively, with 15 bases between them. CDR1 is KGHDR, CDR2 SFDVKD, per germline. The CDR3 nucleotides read TGTGCCACCAGTGATTTTGGACAGACACCAGTCTACGAGCAGTACTTC. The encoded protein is CATSDFGQTPVYEQYF.

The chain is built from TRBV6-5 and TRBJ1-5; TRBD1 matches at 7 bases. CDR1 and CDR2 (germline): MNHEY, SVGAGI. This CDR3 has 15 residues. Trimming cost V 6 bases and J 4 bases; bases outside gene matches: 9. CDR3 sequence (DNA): TGTGCCAGCAGCCTAACAGGGGTCCTTAATCAGCCCCAGCATTTT. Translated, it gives CASSLTGVLNQPQHF.

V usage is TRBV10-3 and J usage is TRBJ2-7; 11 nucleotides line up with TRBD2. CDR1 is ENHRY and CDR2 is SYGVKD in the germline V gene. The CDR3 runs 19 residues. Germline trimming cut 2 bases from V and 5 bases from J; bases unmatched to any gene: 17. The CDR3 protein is CAISELEIWSSGGADEQYF. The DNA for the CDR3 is TGTGCCATCAGTGAGCTTGAGATATGGAGTAGCGGGGGGGCAGACGAGCAGTACTTC.

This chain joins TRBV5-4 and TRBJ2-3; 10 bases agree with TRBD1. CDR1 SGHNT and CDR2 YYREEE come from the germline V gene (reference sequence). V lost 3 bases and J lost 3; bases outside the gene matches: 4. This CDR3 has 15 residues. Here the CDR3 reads CASSSPGQGTDTQYF. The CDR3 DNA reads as TGTGCCAGCAGCTCCCCGGGACAGGGGACAGATACGCAGTATTTT.

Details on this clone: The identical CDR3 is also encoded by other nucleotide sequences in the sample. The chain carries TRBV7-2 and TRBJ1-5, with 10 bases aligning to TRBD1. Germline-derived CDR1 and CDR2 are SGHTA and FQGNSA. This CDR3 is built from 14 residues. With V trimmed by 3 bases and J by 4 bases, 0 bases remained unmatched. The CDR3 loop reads CASSLDRGNQPQHF. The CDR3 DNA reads TGTGCCAGCAGCTTGGACAGGGGGAATCAGCCCCAGCATTTT.

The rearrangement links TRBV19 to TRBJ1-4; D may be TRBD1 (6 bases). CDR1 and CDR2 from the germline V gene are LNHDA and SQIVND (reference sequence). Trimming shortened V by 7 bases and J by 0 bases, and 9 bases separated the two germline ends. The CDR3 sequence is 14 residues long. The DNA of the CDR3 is TGTGCCAGTAATGCAGGGGCAACTAATGAAAAACTGTTTTTT. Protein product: CASNAGATNEKLFF.

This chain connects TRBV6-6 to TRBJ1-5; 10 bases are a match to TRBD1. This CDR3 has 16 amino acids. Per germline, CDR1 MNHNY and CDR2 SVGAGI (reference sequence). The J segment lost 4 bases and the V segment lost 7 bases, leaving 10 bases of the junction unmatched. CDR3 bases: TGTGCCAGCACTCCCTCCGGGACAGGGGATAATCAGCCCCAGCATTTT. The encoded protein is CASTPSGTGDNQPQHF.

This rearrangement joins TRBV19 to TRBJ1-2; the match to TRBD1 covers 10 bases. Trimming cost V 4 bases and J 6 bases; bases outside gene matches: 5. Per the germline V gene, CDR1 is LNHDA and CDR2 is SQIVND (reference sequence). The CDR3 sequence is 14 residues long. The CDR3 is CASSTPGQGNGYTF. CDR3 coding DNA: TGTGCCAGTAGTACGCCGGGACAGGGGAATGGCTACACCTTC. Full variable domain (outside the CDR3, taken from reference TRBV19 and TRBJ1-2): DGGITQSPKYLFRKEGQNVTLSCEQNLNHDAMYWYRQDPGQGLRLIYYSQIVNDFQKGDIAEGYSVSREKKESFPLTVTSAQKNPTAFYLCASSTPGQGNGYTFGSGTRLTVV.

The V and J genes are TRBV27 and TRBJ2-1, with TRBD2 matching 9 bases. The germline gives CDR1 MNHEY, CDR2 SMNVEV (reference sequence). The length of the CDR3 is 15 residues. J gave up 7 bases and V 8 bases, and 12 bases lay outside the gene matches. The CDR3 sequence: CASQVSAGGLNEQFF. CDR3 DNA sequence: TGTGCCAGCCAAGTATCTGCGGGGGGGCTAAATGAGCAGTTCTTC.

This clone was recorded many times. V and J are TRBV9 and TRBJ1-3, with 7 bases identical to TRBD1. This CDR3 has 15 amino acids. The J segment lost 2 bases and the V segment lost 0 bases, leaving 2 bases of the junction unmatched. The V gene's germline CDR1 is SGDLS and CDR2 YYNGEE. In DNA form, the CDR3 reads TGTGCCAGCAGCGTAGGAGGGGGCACTGGAAACACCATATATTTT. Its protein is CASSVGGGTGNTIYF.

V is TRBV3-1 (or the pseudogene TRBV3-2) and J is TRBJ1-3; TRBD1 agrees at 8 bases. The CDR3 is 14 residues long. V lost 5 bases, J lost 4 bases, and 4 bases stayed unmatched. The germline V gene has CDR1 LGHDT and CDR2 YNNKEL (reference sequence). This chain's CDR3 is CASSNRDRGNTIYF. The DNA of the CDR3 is TGTGCCAGCAGCAACCGGGACAGGGGAAACACCATATATTTT.

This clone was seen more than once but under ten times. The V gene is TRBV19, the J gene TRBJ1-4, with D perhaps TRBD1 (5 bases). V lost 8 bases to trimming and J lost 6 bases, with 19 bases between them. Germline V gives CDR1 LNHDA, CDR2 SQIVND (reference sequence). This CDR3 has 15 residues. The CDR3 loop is CASAQYRGADEKLFF. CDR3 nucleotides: TGTGCCAGTGCCCAGTATCGCGGGGCGGATGAAAAACTGTTTTTT.

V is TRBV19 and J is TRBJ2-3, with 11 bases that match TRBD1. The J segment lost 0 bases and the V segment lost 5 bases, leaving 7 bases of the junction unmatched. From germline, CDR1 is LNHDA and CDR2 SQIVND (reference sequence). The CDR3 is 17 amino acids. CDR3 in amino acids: CASSGTGGRKSTDTQYF. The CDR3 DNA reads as TGTGCCAGTAGTGGGACAGGGGGAAGGAAGAGCACAGATACGCAGTATTTT. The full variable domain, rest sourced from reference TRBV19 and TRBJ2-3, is DGGITQSPKYLFRKEGQNVTLSCEQNLNHDAMYWYRQDPGQGLRLIYYSQIVNDFQKGDIAEGYSVSREKKESFPLTVTSAQKNPTAFYLCASSGTGGRKSTDTQYFGPGTRLTVL.

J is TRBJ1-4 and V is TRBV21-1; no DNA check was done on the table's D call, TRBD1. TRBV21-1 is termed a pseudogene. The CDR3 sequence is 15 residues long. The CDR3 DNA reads TGTGCCAGCAGCAACGACAGGACGACTAATGAAAAACTGTTTTTT. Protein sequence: CASSNDRTTNEKLFF.

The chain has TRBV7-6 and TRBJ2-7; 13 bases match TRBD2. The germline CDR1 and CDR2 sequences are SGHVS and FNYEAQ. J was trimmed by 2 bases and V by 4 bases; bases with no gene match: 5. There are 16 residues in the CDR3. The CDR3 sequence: CASSSFGLAGAYEQYF. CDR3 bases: TGTGCCAGCAGCTCCTTCGGACTAGCGGGGGCCTACGAGCAGTACTTC.

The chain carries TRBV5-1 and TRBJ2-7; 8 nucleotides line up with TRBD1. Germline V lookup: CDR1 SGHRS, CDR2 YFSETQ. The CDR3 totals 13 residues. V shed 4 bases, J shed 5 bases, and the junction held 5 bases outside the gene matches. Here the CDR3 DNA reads TGCGCCAGCAGCGCACCAGGGGGCGACGAGCAGTACTTC. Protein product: CASSAPGGDEQYF.

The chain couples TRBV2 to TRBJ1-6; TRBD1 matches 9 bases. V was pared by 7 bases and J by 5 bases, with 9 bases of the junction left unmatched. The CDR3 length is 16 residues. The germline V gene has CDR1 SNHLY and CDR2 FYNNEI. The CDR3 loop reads CASTRDRAPDNSPLHF. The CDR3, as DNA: TGTGCCAGCACACGGGACAGGGCCCCCGATAATTCACCCCTCCACTTT.

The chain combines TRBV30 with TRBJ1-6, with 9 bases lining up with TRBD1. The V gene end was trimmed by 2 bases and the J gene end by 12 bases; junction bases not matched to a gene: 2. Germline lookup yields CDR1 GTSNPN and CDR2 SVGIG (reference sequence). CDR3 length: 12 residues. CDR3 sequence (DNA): TGTGCCTGGAGTACGACAGGGGGACCCCTCCACTTT. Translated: CAWSTTGGPLHF.

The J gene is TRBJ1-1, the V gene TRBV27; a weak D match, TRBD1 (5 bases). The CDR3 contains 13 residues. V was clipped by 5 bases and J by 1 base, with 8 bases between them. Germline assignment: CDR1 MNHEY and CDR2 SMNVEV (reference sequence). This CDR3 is CASSTTGNTEAFF. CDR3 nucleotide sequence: TGTGCCAGCAGTACCACAGGGAACACTGAAGCTTTCTTT.